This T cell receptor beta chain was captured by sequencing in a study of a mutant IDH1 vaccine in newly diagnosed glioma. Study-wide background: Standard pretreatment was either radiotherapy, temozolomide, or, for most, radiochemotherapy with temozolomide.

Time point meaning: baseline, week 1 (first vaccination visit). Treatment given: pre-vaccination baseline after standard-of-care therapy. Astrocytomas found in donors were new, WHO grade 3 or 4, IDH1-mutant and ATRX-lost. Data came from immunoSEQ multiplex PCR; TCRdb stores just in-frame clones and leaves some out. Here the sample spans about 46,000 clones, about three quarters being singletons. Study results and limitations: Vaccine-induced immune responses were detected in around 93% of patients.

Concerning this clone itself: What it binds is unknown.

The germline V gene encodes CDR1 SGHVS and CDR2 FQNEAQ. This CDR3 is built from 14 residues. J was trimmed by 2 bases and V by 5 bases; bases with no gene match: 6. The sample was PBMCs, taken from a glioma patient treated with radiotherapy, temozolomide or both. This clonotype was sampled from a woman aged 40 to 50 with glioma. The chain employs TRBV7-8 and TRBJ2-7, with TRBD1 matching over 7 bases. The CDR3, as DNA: TGTGCCAGCAGCGTCACCGGGACAGCCTACGAGCAGTACTTC. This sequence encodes CASSVTGTAYEQYF.